The source of this T cell receptor beta chain is a study of T cell responses to AZD1222 COVID-19 vaccine. Data came from immunoSEQ multiplex PCR; TCRdb stores just in-frame clones and leaves some out. This sample has some 150,000 clones, with more than 90% found just once. The junction had 4 bases not matched to a gene; V was cut back by 4 bases and J by 4 bases. The germline gives CDR1 ENHRY, CDR2 SYGVKD. The CDR3 runs 17 residues. This chain joins TRBV10-3 and TRBJ2-1; 16 bases map to TRBD2. The sample consisted of peripheral blood, taken 28 days after the second AZD1222 dose. The sequence was obtained from an adult who received the AZD1222 COVID-19 vaccine. The CDR3 here is CAISAPGLAGGYNEQFF. The CDR3 DNA is TGTGCCATCAGTGCACCGGGACTAGCGGGAGGGTACAATGAGCAGTTCTTC.